This is a list of T cell receptor beta chains from one sample in a study of Graves' ophthalmopathy and Graves' hyperthyroidism. One entry per CDR3 protein results from TCRdb running MiXCR on the multiplex PCR reads. The sample lists around 1,000,000 distinct CDR3 sequences, 35% to 40% seen once, with more than 9.5% in the top ten. The material sequenced was peripheral blood or thyroid tissue (not recorded which). The receptor source for this set is an adult man with Graves' hyperthyroidism. CDR3s include the opening cysteine and the closing phenylalanine or tryptophan. A D gene is named only where the DNA matches it firmly. Only part of the rows carry a size: once, few, many, or a class if the clone is expanded.

>once|TRBJ1-6|TRBV5-1|NA
TGCGCCAGCAGCTTGGACAGACAAGATTCACCCCTCCACTTT
CASSLDRQDSPLHF
>NA|TRBJ2-7|TRBV7-2|NA
TGTGCCAGCAGCTTACCGGACGGGGCAGACTACGAGCAGTACTTC
CASSLPDGADYEQYF
>many|TRBJ1-1|TRBV6-6|NA
TGTGCCAGCAGTTTTGAGCTCCGAAACACTGAAGCTTTCTTT
CASSFELRNTEAFF
>NA|TRBJ2-7|TRBV20-1|NA
TGCAGTGCAGAGACGTATGCCGATTACGAGCAGTACTTC
CSAETYADYEQYF
>many|TRBJ1-1|TRBV5-6|TRBD1
TGTGCCAGCAGATTGACAGGGGGCGCGGACACTGAAGCTTTCTTT
CASRLTGGADTEAFF
>few|TRBJ2-7|TRBV9|NA
TGTGCCAGCAGCGTTTTACACAGCTCCTACGAGCAGTACTTC
CASSVLHSSYEQYF
>many|TRBJ1-2|TRBV7-8|NA
TGTGCCAGCAGCTTAGATGGTGGACAGATAAACTATGGCTACACCTTC
CASSLDGGQINYGYTF
>many|TRBJ1-4|TRBV10-3|NA
TGTGCCATCAGTGAGGGGGTTGCAACTAATGAAAAACTGTTTTTT
CAISEGVATNEKLFF
>NA|TRBJ1-1|TRBV4-3|TRBD1
TGCGCCAGCAGCCTAGTCTCGTCGACAGGGAGGAAGAACACTGAAGCTTTCTTT
CASSLVSSTGRKNTEAFF
>NA|TRBJ1-3|TRBV7-3|NA
TGTGCCAGCAGCTTAGTAGGGCGGGACACCATATATTTT
CASSLVGRDTIYF
>few|TRBJ1-5|TRBV20-1|NA
TGCAGTGCTAGAGATGTTTTAGGGGGGAATCAGCCCCAGCATTTT
CSARDVLGGNQPQHF
>NA|TRBJ1-2|TRBV7-7|NA
TGCGCCAGCAGCCAAGTCCCCCAGGGGACTTTTTTCTACGGCTACACCTTC
CASSQVPQGTFFYGYTF
>NA|TRBJ2-7|TRBV20-1|NA
TGCAGTGCTAGAGATCTTGGGGGGCCAACCTACGAGCAGTACTTC
CSARDLGGPTYEQYF
>many|TRBJ1-4|TRBV4-2|NA
TGTGCCAGCAGCCACTTAGGGCCCACTGGGGAAAAACTGTTTTTT
CASSHLGPTGEKLFF
>NA|TRBJ2-6|TRBV10-2|TRBD1
TGCGCCAGCAGTGAGAGACTTTGGGGACAGGGGCTAGCCATCTCTGGGGCCAACGTCCTGACTTTC
CASSERLWGQGLAISGANVLTF
>many|TRBJ2-5|TRBV20-1|TRBD2
TGCAGTGCTAGGGGGGCGGGGGGCTCGGGGGCCCAGTACTTC
CSARGAGGSGAQYF
>NA|TRBJ1-6|TRBV7-9|TRBD1
TGTGCCAGCAGCTCGCCCCCGGGACAGGCAAATTCACCCCTCCACTTT
CASSSPPGQANSPLHF
>many|TRBJ1-4|TRBV19|NA
TGTGCCAGTAGGCAAATCAGGGGCCAACGAAGGCTTAATGAAAAACTGTTTTTT
CASRQIRGQRRLNEKLFF
>NA|TRBJ2-6|TRBV5-4|TRBD2
TGTGCCAGCAGAGATCTTCGGGGGGGCGGTGGGGCCAACGTCCTGACTTTC
CASRDLRGGGGANVLTF
>once|TRBJ1-3|TRBV7-6|TRBD1
TGTGCCAGCAGCTTAGCGCCGGGACAGGGAAACTCTGGAAACACCATGTATTTT
CASSLAPGQGNSGNTMYF
>few|TRBJ1-2|TRBV27|TRBD1
TGTGCCAGCAGAACGCCGGGACAGACTGGGGGCTACACCTTC
CASRTPGQTGGYTF
>few|TRBJ1-2|TRBV29-1|NA
TGCAGCTTAGTTACAGGGCGGGATGGCTACACCTTC
CSLVTGRDGYTF
>once|TRBJ1-5|TRBV10-3|TRBD1
TGTGCCAGCATGGACAGGGGGCTTGCTCAGCCCCAGCATTTT
CASMDRGLAQPQHF
>NA|TRBJ1-5|TRBV24-1|NA
TGTGCCACCAGTGATTCCGCCAGGGGTTGGGAGACCCAGCATTTT
CATSDSARGWETQHF
>many|TRBJ2-7|TRBV6-6|NA
TGTGCCAGCAGTTCGTTTTCGACAAACACCTACGAGCAGTACTTC
CASSSFSTNTYEQYF
>NA|TRBJ1-5|TRBV20-1|NA
TGCAGTGCCGGGTCCAGCAACACCCAGCATTTT
CSAGSSNTQHF
>many|TRBJ1-1|TRBV10-2|TRBD1
TGCGCCAGCCGTGAACAGGGGGATAGCGCTGAAGCTTTCTTT
CASREQGDSAEAFF
>NA|TRBJ1-5|TRBV2|NA
TGTGCCAGCAGCCTGGGTCCCGGACAGAACAATCAGCCCCAGCATTTT
CASSLGPGQNNQPQHF
>NA|TRBJ2-7|TRBV7-9|TRBD2
TGTGCCAGCAGCCTTACTAGCGGGAATCCCTACGAGCAGTACTTC
CASSLTSGNPYEQYF
>few|TRBJ1-3|TRBV12-3/TRBV12-4|NA
TGTGCCAGCAGTTTTCGGGGGTTTGGAAACACCATATATTTT
CASSFRGFGNTIYF
>NA|TRBJ2-7|TRBV20-1|TRBD1
TGCAGTGCTAGAGAGGACGGCTCACAGGGGAGCTCCTACGAGCAGTACTTC
CSAREDGSQGSSYEQYF
>many|TRBJ1-1|TRBV7-8|NA
TGTGCCAGCCGACCGAGGGACAATCTAAGAGACACTGAAGCTTTCTTT
CASRPRDNLRDTEAFF
>NA|TRBJ2-7|TRBV7-9|NA
TGTGCCAGCAGCTTAGCAGGGGCCGCCCCTCCCTGGGAGCAGTACTTC
CASSLAGAAPPWEQYF